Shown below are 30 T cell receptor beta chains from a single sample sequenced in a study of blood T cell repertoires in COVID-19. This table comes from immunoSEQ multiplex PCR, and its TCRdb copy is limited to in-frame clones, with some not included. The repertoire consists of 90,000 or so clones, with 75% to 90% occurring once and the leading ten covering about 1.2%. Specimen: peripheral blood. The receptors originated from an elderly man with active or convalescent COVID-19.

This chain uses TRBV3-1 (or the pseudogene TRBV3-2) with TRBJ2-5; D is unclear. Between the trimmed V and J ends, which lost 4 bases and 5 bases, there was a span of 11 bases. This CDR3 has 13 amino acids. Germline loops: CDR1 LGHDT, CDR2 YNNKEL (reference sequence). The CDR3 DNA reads TGTGCCAGCAGCCCTAGACCCGGCGAGACCCAGTACTTC. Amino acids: CASSPRPGETQYF.

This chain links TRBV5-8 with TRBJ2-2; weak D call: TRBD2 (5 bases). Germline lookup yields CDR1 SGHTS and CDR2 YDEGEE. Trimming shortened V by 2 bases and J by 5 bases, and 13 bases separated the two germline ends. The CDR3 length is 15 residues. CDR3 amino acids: CASSLPQAGTGELFF. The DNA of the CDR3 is TGTGCCAGCAGCTTACCCCAGGCGGGTACCGGGGAGCTGTTTTTT.

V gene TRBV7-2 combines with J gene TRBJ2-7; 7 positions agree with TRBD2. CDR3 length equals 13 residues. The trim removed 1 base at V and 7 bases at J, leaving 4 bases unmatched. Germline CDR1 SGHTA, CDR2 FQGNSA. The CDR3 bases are TGTGCCAGCAGCTTAGGGACTAGGCGGGAGCAGTACTTC. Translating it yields CASSLGTRREQYF.

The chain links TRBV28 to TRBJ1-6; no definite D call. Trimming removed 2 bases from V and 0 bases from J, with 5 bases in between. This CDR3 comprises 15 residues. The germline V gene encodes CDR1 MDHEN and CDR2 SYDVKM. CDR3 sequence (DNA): TGTGCCAGCAGTTTAAGGAGCTCCTATAATTCACCCCTCCACTTT. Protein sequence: CASSLRSSYNSPLHF.

In DNA, the CDR3 is TGTGCCAGCAGCCCTATAAACCTCTTAACTTCGCGGCAGCCCCAGCATTTT. It translates to CASSPINLLTSRQPQHF. The chain employs TRBV2 and TRBJ1-5; D gene ambiguous. CDR1 and CDR2 from the germline V gene are SNHLY and FYNNEI. Deletions cut 6 bases from V and 7 bases from J, with 25 bases between. The CDR3 totals 17 residues.

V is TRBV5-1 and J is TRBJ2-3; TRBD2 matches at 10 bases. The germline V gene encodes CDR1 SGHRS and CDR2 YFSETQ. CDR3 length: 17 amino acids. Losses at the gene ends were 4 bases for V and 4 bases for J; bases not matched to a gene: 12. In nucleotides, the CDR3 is TGCGCCAGCAGCGCTCACAACCTAGCGGGAGTCTCAGATACGCAGTATTTT. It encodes CASSAHNLAGVSDTQYF.

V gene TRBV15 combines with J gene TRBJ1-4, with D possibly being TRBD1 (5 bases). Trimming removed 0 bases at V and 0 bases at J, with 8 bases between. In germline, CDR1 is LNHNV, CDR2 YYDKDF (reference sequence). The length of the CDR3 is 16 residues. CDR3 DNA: TGTGCCACCAGCAGAGATTTGACAGCAACTAATGAAAAACTGTTTTTT. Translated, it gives CATSRDLTATNEKLFF.

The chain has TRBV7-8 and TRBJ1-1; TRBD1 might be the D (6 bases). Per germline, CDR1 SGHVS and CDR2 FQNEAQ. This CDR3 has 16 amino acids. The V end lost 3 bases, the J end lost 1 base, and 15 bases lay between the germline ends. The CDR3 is CASSFRTTRGNTEAFF. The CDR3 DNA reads TGTGCCAGCAGCTTTCGGACGACCAGGGGGAACACTGAAGCTTTCTTT.

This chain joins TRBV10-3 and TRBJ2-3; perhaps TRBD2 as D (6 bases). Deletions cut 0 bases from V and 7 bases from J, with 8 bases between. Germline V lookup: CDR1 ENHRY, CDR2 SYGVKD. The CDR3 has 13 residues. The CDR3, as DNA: TGTGCCATCAGTGAGTCTCGGGGGTATACGCAGTATTTT. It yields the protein CAISESRGYTQYF.

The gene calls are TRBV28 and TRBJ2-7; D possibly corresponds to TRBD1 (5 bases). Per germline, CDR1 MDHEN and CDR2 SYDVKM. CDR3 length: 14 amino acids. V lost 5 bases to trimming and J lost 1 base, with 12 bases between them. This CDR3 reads CASSKTGLSYEQYF. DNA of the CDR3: TGTGCCAGCAGTAAAACAGGTTTATCCTACGAGCAGTACTTC.

The CDR3 sequence: CASSSIGSSNQPQHF. CDR3 coding DNA: TGTGCCAGCAGCTCGATCGGGTCTAGCAATCAGCCCCAGCATTTT. The rearrangement joins TRBV7-2 to TRBJ1-5; D is unclear. V lost 4 bases to trimming and J lost 0 bases, with 10 bases between them. Germline assignment: CDR1 SGHTA and CDR2 FQGNSA. The CDR3 contains 15 residues.

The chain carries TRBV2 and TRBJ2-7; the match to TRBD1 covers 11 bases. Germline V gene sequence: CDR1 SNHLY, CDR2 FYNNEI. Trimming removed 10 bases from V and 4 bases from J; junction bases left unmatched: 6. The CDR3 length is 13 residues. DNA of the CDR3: TGTGCCAACCTCCGGGACAGGGGGTACGAGCAGTACTTC. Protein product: CANLRDRGYEQYF.

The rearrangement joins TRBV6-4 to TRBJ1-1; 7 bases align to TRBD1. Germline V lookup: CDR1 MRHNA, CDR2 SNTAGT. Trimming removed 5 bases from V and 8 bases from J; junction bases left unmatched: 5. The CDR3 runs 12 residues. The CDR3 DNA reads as TGTGCCAGCAGTAATTACAGGGGAGAAGCTTTCTTT. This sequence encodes CASSNYRGEAFF.

The CDR3 bases are TGTGCCAGCAGGTCGACAGGGGCTAATGAAAAACTGTTTTTT. Residues: CASRSTGANEKLFF. The V and J genes are TRBV7-2 and TRBJ1-4, with 8 nucleotides matching TRBD1. Germline V CDR1 and CDR2: SGHTA, FQGNSA. The trim removed 6 bases at V and 3 bases at J, leaving 3 bases unmatched. The CDR3 totals 14 residues.

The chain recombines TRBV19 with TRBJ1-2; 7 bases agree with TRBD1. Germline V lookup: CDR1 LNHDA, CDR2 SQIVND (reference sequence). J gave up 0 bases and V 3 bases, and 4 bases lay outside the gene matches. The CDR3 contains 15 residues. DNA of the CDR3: TGTGCCAGTAGTATCGTGGGACAGACTAACTATGGCTACACCTTC. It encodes CASSIVGQTNYGYTF.

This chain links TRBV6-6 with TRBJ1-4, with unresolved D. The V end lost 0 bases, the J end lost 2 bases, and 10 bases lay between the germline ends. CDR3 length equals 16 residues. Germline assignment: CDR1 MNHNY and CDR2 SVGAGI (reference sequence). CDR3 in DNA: TGTGCCAGCAGTTACTCGACGGGAGCCACTAATGAAAAACTGTTTTTT. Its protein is CASSYSTGATNEKLFF.

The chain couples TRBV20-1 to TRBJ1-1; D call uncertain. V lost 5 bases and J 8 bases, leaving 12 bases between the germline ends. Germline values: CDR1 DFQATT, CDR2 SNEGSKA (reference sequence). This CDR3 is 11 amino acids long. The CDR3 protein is CSARRLEEAFF. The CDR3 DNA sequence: TGCAGTGCTCGCCGGTTGGAGGAAGCTTTCTTT.

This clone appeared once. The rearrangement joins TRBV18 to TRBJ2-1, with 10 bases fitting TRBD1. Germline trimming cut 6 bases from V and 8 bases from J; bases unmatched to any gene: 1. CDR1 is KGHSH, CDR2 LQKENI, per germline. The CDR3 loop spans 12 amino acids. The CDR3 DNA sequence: TGTGCCAGCTCCGGACAGGGGGATGAGCAGTTCTTC. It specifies CASSGQGDEQFF.

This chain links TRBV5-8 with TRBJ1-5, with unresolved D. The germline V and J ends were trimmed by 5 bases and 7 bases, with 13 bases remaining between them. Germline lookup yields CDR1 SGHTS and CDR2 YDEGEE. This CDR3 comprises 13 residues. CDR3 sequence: CASRGGGRQPQHF. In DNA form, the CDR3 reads TGTGCCAGCAGGGGAGGAGGGCGGCAGCCCCAGCATTTT.

This chain's CDR3 is CASRVQGMNTEAFF. CDR3 coding DNA: TGTGCCAGCAGGGTTCAGGGGATGAACACTGAAGCTTTCTTT. The rearrangement links TRBV28 to TRBJ1-1, with D possibly TRBD1 on 6 matching bases. The germline V and J ends were trimmed by 6 bases and 0 bases, with 11 bases remaining between them. The CDR3 is 14 residues long. The germline CDR1 and CDR2 sequences are MDHEN and SYDVKM.

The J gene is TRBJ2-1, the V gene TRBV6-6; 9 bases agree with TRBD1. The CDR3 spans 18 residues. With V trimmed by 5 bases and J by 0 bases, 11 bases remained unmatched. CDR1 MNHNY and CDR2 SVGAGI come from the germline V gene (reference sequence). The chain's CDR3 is CASSPPPGTGSSYNEQFF. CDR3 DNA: TGTGCCAGCAGTCCGCCCCCCGGGACAGGGAGCTCCTACAATGAGCAGTTCTTC.

The CDR3 sequence is CASSPSGRGRTDTQYF. CDR3 in DNA: TGTGCCAGCTCACCCTCCGGGAGGGGACGCACAGATACGCAGTATTTT. The chain links TRBV28 to TRBJ2-3; 8 bases fit TRBD2. The germline V gene has CDR1 MDHEN and CDR2 SYDVKM. V shed 8 bases, J shed 1 base, and the junction held 11 bases outside the gene matches. CDR3 length equals 16 residues.

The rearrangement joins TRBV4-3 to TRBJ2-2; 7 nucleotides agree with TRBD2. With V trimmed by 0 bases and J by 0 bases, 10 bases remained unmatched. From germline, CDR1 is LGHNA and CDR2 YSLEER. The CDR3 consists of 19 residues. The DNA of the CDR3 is TGCGCCAGCAGCCAAGATCAGATTTCGGCGGGAGCGAACACCGGGGAGCTGTTTTTT. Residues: CASSQDQISAGANTGELFF.

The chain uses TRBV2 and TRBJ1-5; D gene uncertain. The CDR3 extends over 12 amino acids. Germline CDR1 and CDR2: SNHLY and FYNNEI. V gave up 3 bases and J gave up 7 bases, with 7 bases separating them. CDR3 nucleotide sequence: TGTGCCAGCAGTGAGGAGGGACAGCCCCAGCATTTT. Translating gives CASSEEGQPQHF.

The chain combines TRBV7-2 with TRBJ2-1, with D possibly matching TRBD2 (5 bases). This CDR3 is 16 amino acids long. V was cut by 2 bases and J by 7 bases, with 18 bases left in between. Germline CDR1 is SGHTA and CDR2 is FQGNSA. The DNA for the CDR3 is TGTGCCAGCAGCTTATCAGGTTCAGCGGAACGGAATGAGCAGTTCTTC. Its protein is CASSLSGSAERNEQFF.

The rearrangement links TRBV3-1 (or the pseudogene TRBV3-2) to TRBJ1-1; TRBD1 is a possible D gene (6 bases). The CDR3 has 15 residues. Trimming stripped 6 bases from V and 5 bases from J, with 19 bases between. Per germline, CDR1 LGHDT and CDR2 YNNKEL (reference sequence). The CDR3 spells CASRSFLAQGTEAFF. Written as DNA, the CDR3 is TGTGCCAGCAGGTCCTTCCTGGCCCAGGGGACTGAAGCTTTCTTT.

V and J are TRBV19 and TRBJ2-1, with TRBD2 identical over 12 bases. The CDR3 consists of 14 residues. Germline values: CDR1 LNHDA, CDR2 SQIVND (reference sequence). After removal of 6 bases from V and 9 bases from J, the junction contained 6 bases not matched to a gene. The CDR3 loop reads CASSLAGGPGEQFF. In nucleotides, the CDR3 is TGTGCCAGTAGCCTAGCGGGAGGGCCCGGTGAGCAGTTCTTC.

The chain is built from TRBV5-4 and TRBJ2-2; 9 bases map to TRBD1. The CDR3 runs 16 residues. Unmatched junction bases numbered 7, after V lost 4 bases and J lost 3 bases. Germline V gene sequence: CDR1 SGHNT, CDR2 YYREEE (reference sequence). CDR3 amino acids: CASSQPGQGHTGELFF. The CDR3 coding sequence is TGTGCCAGCAGCCAACCGGGACAGGGCCACACCGGGGAGCTGTTTTTT.

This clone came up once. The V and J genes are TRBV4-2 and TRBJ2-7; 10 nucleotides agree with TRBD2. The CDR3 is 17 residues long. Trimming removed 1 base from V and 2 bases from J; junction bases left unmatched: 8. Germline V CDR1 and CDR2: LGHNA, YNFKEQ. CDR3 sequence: CASSQGVAGGSAYEQYF. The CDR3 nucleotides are TGTGCCAGCAGCCAAGGGGTAGCGGGAGGTTCCGCCTACGAGCAGTACTTC.

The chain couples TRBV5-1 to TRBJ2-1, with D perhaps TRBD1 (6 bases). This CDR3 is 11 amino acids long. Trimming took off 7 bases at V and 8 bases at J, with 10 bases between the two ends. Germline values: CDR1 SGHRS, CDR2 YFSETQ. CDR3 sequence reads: CASYRVDEQFF. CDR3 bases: TGCGCCAGCTACAGGGTCGATGAGCAGTTCTTC. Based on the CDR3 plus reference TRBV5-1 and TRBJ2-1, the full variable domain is KAGVTQTPRYLIKTRGQQVTLSCSPISGHRSVSWYQQTPGQGLQFLFEYFSETQRNKGNFPGRFSGRQFSNSRSEMNVSTLELGDSALYLCASYRVDEQFFGPGTRLTVL.